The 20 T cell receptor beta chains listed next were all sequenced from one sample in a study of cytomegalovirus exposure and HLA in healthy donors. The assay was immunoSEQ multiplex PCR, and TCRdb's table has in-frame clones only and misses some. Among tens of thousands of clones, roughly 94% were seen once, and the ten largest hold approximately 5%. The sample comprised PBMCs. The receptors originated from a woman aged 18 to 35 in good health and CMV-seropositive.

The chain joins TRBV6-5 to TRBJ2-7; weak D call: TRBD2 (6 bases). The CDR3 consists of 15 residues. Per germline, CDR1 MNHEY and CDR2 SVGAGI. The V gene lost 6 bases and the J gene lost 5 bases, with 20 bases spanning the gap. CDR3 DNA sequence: TGTGCCAGCAGCCCCCCCTCGGCAGGGAGGCACGAGCAGTACTTC. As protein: CASSPPSAGRHEQYF.

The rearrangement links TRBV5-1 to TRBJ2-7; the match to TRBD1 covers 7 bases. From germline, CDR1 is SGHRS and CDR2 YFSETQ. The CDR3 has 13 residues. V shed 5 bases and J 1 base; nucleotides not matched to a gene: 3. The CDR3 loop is CASRETGSYEQYF. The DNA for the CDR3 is TGCGCCAGCAGGGAGACAGGGTCCTACGAGCAGTACTTC.

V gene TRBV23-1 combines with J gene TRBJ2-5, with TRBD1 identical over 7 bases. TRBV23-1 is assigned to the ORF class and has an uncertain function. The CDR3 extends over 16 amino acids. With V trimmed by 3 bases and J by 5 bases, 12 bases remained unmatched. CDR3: CASSHQGQPLGETQYF. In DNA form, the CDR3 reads TGCGCCAGCAGTCATCAGGGACAGCCACTCGGGGAGACCCAGTACTTC.

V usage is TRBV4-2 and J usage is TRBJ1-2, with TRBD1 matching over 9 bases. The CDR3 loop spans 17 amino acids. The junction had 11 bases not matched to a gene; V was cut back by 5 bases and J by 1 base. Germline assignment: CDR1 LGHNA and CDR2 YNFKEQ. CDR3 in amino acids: CASSTLGQGLGNYGYTF. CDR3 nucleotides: TGTGCCAGCAGCACCCTCGGACAGGGGCTAGGTAACTATGGCTACACCTTC.

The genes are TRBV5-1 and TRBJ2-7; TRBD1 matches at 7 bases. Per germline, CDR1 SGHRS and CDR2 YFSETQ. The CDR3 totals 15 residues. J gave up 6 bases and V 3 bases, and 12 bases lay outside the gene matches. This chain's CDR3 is CASSWTDRLGGEQYF. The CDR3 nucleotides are TGCGCCAGCAGCTGGACGGACAGGCTTGGAGGCGAGCAGTACTTC.

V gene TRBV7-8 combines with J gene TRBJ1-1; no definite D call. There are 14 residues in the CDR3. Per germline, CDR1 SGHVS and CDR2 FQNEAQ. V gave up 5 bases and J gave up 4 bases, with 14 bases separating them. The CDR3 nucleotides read TGTGCCAGCAGCCCAGGCGGGGTTGGCACTGAAGCTTTCTTT. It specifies CASSPGGVGTEAFF.

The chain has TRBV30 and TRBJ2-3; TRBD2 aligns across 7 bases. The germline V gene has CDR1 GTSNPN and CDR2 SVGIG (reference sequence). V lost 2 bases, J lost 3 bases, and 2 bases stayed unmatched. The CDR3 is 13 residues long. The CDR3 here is CAWSRGDTDTQYF. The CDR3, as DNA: TGTGCCTGGAGTCGGGGGGATACAGATACGCAGTATTTT. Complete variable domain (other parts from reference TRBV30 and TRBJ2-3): SQTIHQWPATLVQPVGSPLSLECTVEGTSNPNLYWYRQAAGRGLQLLFYSVGIGQISSEVPQNLSASRPQDRQFILSSKKLLLSDSGFYLCAWSRGDTDTQYFGPGTRLTVL.

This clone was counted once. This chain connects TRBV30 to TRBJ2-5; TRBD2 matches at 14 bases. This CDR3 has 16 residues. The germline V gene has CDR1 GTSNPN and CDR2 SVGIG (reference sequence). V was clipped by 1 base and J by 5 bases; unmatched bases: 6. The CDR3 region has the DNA TGTGCCTGGAGTGGGGGGACTAGCGGGAGAGGGGAGACCCAGTACTTC. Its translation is CAWSGGTSGRGETQYF.

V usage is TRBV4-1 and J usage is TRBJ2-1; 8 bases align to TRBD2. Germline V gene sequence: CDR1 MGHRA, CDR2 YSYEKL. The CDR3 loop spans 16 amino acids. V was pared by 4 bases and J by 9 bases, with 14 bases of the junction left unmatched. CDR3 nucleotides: TGCGCCAGCAGCCCGCACCCCTTAGGGACTAGGGTTGAGCAGTTCTTC. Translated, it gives CASSPHPLGTRVEQFF.

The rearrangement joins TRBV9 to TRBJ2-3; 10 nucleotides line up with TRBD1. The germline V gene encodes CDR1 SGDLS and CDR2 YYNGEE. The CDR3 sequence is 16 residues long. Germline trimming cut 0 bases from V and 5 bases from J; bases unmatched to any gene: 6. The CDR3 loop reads CASSVARTGGQDTQYF. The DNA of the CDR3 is TGTGCCAGCAGCGTAGCCAGGACAGGGGGTCAAGATACGCAGTATTTT.

The CDR3 is CASSYSNPVYSSEEYF. The CDR3 DNA reads as TGTGCCAGCAGTTACTCGAATCCCGTCTATTCATCGGAGGAGTATTTT. The chain couples TRBV6-5 to TRBJ2-3; weak D call: TRBD2 (5 bases). The germline gives CDR1 MNHEY, CDR2 SVGAGI. V lost 0 bases, J lost 13 bases, and 23 bases lay in between. The CDR3 totals 16 residues.

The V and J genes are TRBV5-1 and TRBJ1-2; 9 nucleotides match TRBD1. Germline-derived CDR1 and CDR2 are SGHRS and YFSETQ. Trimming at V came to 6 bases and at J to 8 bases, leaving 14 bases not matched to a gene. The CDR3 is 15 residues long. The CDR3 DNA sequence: TGCGCCAGCAACAGCTTGGGCAGGACAGGGGAGGGCTACACCTTC. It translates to CASNSLGRTGEGYTF.

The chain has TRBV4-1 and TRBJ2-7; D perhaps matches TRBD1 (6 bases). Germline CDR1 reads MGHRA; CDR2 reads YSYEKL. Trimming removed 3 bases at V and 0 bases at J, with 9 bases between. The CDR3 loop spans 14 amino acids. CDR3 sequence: CASSHQDSSYEQYF. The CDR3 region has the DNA TGCGCCAGCAGCCACCAGGACAGCTCCTACGAGCAGTACTTC.

CDR3 coding DNA: TGTGCCACCAGCGGCCAGGGGGCGGGAAGGCAGTACTTC. Encoded protein: CATSGQGAGRQYF. V gene TRBV15 combines with J gene TRBJ2-7; 8 nucleotides agree with TRBD1. CDR1 and CDR2 from the germline V gene are LNHNV and YYDKDF (reference sequence). The CDR3 spans 13 residues. Germline trimming cut 5 bases from V and 9 bases from J; bases unmatched to any gene: 9.

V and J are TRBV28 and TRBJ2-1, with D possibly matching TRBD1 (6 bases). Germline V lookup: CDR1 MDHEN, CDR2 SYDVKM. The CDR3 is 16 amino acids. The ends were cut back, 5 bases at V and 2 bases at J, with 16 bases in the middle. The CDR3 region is CASSPLTGVAYNEQFF. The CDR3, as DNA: TGTGCCAGCAGTCCATTGACAGGCGTCGCCTACAATGAGCAGTTCTTC.

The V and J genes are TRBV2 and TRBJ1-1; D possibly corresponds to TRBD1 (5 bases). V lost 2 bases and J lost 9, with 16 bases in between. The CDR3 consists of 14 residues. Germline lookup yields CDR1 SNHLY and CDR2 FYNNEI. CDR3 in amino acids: CASSESLGHKKAFF. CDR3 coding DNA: TGTGCCAGCAGTGAAAGTTTAGGACATAAAAAAGCTTTCTTT.

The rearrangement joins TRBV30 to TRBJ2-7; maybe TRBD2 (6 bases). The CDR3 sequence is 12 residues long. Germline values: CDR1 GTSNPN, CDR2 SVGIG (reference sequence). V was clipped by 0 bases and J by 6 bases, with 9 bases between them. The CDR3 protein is CAWSVQRAEQYF. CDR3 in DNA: TGTGCCTGGAGTGTACAGCGGGCCGAGCAGTACTTC. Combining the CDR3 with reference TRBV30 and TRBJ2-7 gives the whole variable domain SQTIHQWPATLVQPVGSPLSLECTVEGTSNPNLYWYRQAAGRGLQLLFYSVGIGQISSEVPQNLSASRPQDRQFILSSKKLLLSDSGFYLCAWSVQRAEQYFGPGTRLTVT.

Here the CDR3 DNA reads TGTGCCAGCTCACAAGGGACTAGATCTTCCTACGAGCAGTACTTC. It specifies CASSQGTRSSYEQYF. The chain employs TRBV18 and TRBJ2-7, with TRBD2 identical over 8 bases. The CDR3 spans 15 residues. V shed 4 bases, J shed 1 base, and the junction held 6 bases outside the gene matches. Germline values: CDR1 KGHSH, CDR2 LQKENI. The whole variable domain, remainder taken from reference TRBV18 and TRBJ2-7, is NAGVMQNPRHLVRRRGQEARLRCSPMKGHSHVYWYRQLPEEGLKFMVYLQKENIIDESGMPKERFSAEFPKEGPSILRIQQVVRGDSAAYFCASSQGTRSSYEQYFGPGTRLTVT.

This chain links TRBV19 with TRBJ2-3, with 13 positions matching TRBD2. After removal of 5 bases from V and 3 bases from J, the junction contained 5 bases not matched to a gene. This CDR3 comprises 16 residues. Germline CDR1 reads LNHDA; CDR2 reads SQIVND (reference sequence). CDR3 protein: CASSVLAGGRTDTQYF. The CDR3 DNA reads TGTGCCAGTAGTGTACTAGCGGGGGGGCGGACAGATACGCAGTATTTT.

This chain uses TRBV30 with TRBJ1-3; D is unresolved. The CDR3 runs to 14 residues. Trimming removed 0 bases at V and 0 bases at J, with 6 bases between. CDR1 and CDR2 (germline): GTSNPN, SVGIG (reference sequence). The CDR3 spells CAWSVQSSGNTIYF. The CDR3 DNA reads TGTGCCTGGAGTGTACAGTCCTCTGGAAACACCATATATTTT.